This T cell receptor (beta chain) was documented in a study of radiotherapy plus CTLA-4 blockade in lung cancer. Assay: immunoSEQ multiplex PCR; the TCRdb copy retains only in-frame clones and omits some. The profile shows about 51,000 clones, 75% to 85% of them singletons. Germline V lookup: CDR1 LNHDA, CDR2 SQIVND (reference sequence). This CDR3 comprises 14 residues. V dropped 6 bases and J dropped 5 bases, with 14 bases sitting between them. The genes are TRBV19 and TRBJ2-1; TRBD1 is a possible D gene (5 bases). Sequences were derived from peripheral blood, sampled from a patient treated with radiotherapy plus ipilimumab. This clonotype was sampled from a human donor with non-small cell lung cancer who had a complete response to radiotherapy plus ipilimumab. CDR3 loop: CASRRRAGNNEQFF. The CDR3 nucleotides are TGTGCCAGTAGGAGAAGGGCAGGGAACAATGAGCAGTTCTTC.